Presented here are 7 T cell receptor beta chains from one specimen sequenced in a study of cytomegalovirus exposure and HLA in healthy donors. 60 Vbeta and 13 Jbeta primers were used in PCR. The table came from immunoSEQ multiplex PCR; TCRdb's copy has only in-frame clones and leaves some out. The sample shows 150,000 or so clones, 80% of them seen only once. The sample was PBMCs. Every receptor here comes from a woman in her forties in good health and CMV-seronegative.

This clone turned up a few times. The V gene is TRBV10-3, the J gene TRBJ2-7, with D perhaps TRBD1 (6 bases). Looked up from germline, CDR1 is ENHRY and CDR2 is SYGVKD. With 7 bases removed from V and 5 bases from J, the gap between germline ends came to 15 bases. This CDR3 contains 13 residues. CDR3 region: CAITNRVIDEQYF. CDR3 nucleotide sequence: TGTGCCATCACTAACAGGGTAATCGACGAGCAGTACTTC.

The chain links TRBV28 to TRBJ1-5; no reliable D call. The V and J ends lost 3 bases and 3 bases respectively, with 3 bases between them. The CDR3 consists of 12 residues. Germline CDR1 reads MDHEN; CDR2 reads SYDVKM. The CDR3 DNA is TGTGCCAGCAGTTTGGCCAATCAGCCCCAGCATTTT. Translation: CASSLANQPQHF.

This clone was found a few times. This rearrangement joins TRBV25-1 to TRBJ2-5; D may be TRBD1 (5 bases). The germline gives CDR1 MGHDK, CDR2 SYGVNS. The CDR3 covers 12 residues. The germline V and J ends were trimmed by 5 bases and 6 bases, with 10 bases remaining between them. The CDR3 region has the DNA TGTGCCAGCAGTATGGACACCAAGACCCAGTACTTC. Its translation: CASSMDTKTQYF.

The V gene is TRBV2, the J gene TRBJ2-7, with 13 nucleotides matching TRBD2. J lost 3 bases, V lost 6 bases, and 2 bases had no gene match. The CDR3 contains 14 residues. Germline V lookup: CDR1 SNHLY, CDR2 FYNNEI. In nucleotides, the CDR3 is TGTGCCAGCAGAGGGACTAGCGGGATCTACGAGCAGTACTTC. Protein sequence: CASRGTSGIYEQYF.

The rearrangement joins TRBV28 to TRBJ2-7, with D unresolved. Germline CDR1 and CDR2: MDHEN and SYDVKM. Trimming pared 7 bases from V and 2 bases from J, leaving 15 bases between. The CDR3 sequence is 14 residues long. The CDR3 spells CASNRPQNPYEQYF. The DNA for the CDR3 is TGTGCCAGCAACCGTCCCCAGAACCCCTACGAGCAGTACTTC.

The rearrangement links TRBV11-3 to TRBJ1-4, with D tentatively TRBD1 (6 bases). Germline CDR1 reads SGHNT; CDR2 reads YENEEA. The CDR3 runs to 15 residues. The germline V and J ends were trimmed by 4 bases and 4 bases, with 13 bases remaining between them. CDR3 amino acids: CASSSRGANNEKLFF. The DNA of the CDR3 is TGTGCCAGCAGCTCCCGGGGGGCTAATAATGAAAAACTGTTTTTT. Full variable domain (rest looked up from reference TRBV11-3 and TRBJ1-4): EAGVVQSPRYKIIEKKQPVAFWCNPISGHNTLYWYLQNLGQGPELLIRYENEEAVDDSQLPKDRFSAERLKGVDSTLKIQPAELGDSAVYLCASSSRGANNEKLFFGSGTQLSVL.

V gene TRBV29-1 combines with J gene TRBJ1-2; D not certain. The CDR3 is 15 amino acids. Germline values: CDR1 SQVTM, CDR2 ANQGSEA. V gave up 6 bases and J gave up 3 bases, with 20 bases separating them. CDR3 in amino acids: CSVGKILDGDYGYTF. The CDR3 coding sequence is TGCAGCGTGGGTAAGATTCTGGACGGGGACTATGGCTACACCTTC.